This is a list of T cell receptor beta chains from one sample in a study of blood T cell repertoires in COVID-19. Repertoires were generated with immunoSEQ multiplex PCR, while TCRdb's copy carries only in-frame clones and drops some. The table has some 260,000 clones, approximately 80% seen once. Material for sequencing was peripheral blood. These TCRs come from an elderly man with acute or convalescent COVID-19. The CDR3 runs from the conserved cysteine through the conserved F or W. Fields, in order: V gene, CDR3 length, D gene, clone size, J gene, CDR3 DNA, CDR3 protein. The D gene is left open where the match is weak. The size of a clone is reported for some rows only, either as once, few or many, or as a class for expanded clones.

TRBV9,15,TRBD1,.,TRBJ2-7,TGTGCCAGCAGCGTAGCTCCGACAGGGGGCTACGAGCAGTACTTC,CASSVAPTGGYEQYF
TRBV7-9,15,TRBD2,.,TRBJ2-3,TGTGCCAGCAGCTTAACTAGCGGGAGGGCCAGTACGCAGTATTTT,CASSLTSGRASTQYF
TRBV28,14,.,.,TRBJ1-1,TGTGCCAGCAGTTTTCATGGGGGGGACACTGAAGCTTTCTTT,CASSFHGGDTEAFF
TRBV27,12,TRBD1,once,TRBJ1-2,TGTGCCAGCATGGACAGGTACGAGGGCTACACCTTC,CASMDRYEGYTF
TRBV10-3,17,TRBD2,once,TRBJ2-2,TGTGCCATCAGTTCGGGACTAGCGGGAGTCAACACCGGGGAGCTGTTTTTT,CAISSGLAGVNTGELFF
TRBV5-6,16,.,once,TRBJ1-6,TGTGCCAGCAGCTTGGGAGACAGGAGCCCGAATTCACCCCTCCACTTT,CASSLGDRSPNSPLHF
TRBV7-3,16,.,once,TRBJ2-2,TGTGCCAGCAGCTTTGCGGGGACAGCGAACACCGGGGAGCTGTTTTTT,CASSFAGTANTGELFF
TRBV3-1/TRBV3-2,15,.,.,TRBJ1-1,TGTGCCAGCAGCCCATACAGGGCACAAAACACTGAAGCTTTCTTT,CASSPYRAQNTEAFF
TRBV6-5,14,.,.,TRBJ1-1,TGTGCCAGCAGTTCCAGGACATCATCCACTGAAGCTTTCTTT,CASSSRTSSTEAFF
TRBV7-9,17,TRBD2,.,TRBJ2-3,TGTGCCAGCAGCTCAAAGGGACTAGCGGGGCTCACAGATACGCAGTATTTT,CASSSKGLAGLTDTQYF
TRBV27,15,.,.,TRBJ2-1,TGTGCCAGCAGTTTGACTACATTCCCCTACAATGAGCAGTTCTTC,CASSLTTFPYNEQFF
TRBV12-5,13,TRBD2,.,TRBJ2-1,TGTGCTAGTGGTTTGTGGACTAGCGGTGAGCAGTTCTTC,CASGLWTSGEQFF
TRBV19,15,TRBD1,.,TRBJ2-7,TGTGCCAGTAGTACCGGGACAGGGGCCCCCCTCGAGCAGTACTTC,CASSTGTGAPLEQYF
TRBV4-1,17,TRBD1,once,TRBJ2-5,TGCGCCAGCAGCCAAGTTTATCAGGGGGCGGCCCAAGAGACCCAGTACTTC,CASSQVYQGAAQETQYF
TRBV27,18,TRBD1,.,TRBJ1-6,TGTGCCAGCAGTTTATCCGGGACAGGGGGTAGTCTCAATTCACCCCTCCACTTT,CASSLSGTGGSLNSPLHF
TRBV6-4,16,.,.,TRBJ2-1,TGTGCCAGCAGTGTCCAGAGTAGCGGCCACTACAATGAGCAGTTCTTC,CASSVQSSGHYNEQFF
TRBV6-5,16,.,.,TRBJ1-6,TGTGCCAGCAGTTACTCCCTGGGGGGGTCGGTTTCACCCCTCCACTTT,CASSYSLGGSVSPLHF
TRBV30,14,.,.,TRBJ1-1,TGTGCCTGGAGTAGCCCCGTTGGAGACACTGAAGCTTTCTTT,CAWSSPVGDTEAFF
TRBV11-3,16,.,.,TRBJ2-7,TGTGCCAGCAGCCCACGGAGGACCGCCAGCTCCTACGAGCAGTACTTC,CASSPRRTASSYEQYF
TRBV4-1,14,.,.,TRBJ1-1,TGCGCCAGCAGCCAAGACAGAGGGAACACTGAAGCTTTCTTT,CASSQDRGNTEAFF
TRBV5-4,17,.,.,TRBJ1-2,TGTGCCAGCAGCCTTGGCCGTTACAGGGAGGGAGGCTATGGCTACACCTTC,CASSLGRYREGGYGYTF
TRBV12-3/TRBV12-4,13,.,few,TRBJ1-2,TGTGCCAGCAGTTTGGTAGCTAACTATGGCTACACCTTC,CASSLVANYGYTF
TRBV2,14,TRBD1,.,TRBJ2-1,TGTGCCAGCAGCATGGGACAGTATGTCAATGAGCAGTTCTTC,CASSMGQYVNEQFF
TRBV24-1,14,TRBD1,.,TRBJ2-3,TGTGCCACCAGTGATTTGGGGACAGGGTATACGCAGTATTTT,CATSDLGTGYTQYF
TRBV28,15,.,.,TRBJ2-7,TGTGCCAGCAACTCCCGGGGCGGAGGAGGGCACGAGCAGTACTTC,CASNSRGGGGHEQYF
TRBV5-1,17,TRBD1,.,TRBJ1-2,TGCGCCAGCAGCGTTACCGGGACAGGGACTTCTAACTATGGCTACACCTTC,CASSVTGTGTSNYGYTF
TRBV19,16,TRBD1,.,TRBJ2-3,TGTGCCAGCCGCGACAGGGGCTCCTCTTACACAGATACGCAGTATTTT,CASRDRGSSYTDTQYF
TRBV15,16,TRBD1,.,TRBJ2-7,TGTGCCACCAGCAGACTACTGGACAGGCGTTCCTACGAGCAGTACTTC,CATSRLLDRRSYEQYF
TRBV10-2,13,.,.,TRBJ1-5,TGCGCCAGCTCAGGGTCGGATAATCAGCCCCAGCATTTT,CASSGSDNQPQHF
TRBV2,13,TRBD1,.,TRBJ2-7,TGTGCCAGCCGGGGACAGACCTACTACGAGCAGTACTTC,CASRGQTYYEQYF
TRBV5-1,13,.,.,TRBJ2-7,TGCGCCAGCAGCTGGGTCGGGACTTACGAGCAGTACTTC,CASSWVGTYEQYF
TRBV11-2,13,TRBD1,.,TRBJ1-2,TGTGCCAGCAGCCAGGCAGGGGGGTATGGCTACACCTTC,CASSQAGGYGYTF
TRBV4-2,15,.,once,TRBJ1-2,TGTGCCAGCAGCCCCGAGTTGGGGGCCCTCTATGGCTACACCTTC,CASSPELGALYGYTF
TRBV29-1,12,.,.,TRBJ2-7,TGCAGCGTTGGGAGGGACAGCTACGAGCAGTACTTC,CSVGRDSYEQYF
TRBV27,15,.,.,TRBJ1-5,TGTGCCAGCAGAGCCCTGGGGCAGGCCAATCAGCCCCAGCATTTT,CASRALGQANQPQHF
TRBV5-1,14,.,.,TRBJ1-5,TGCGCCAGCAGCTTAGGGGCCCTCAATCAGCCCCAGCATTTT,CASSLGALNQPQHF
TRBV7-9,13,.,.,TRBJ1-1,TGTGCCAGCAGCTTGATACGGGAAGGTGAAGCTTTCTTT,CASSLIREGEAFF
TRBV5-4,15,TRBD1,.,TRBJ1-2,TGTGCCAGCAGCCCAGGACAGGGCGAAAACTATGGCTACACCTTC,CASSPGQGENYGYTF
TRBV24-1,17,TRBD1,.,TRBJ1-2,TGTGCCACCAGTGGAGGGGGACAGGGGCCGCAAAACTATGGCTACACCTTC,CATSGGGQGPQNYGYTF
TRBV11-2,13,.,once,TRBJ2-4,TGTGCCAGCAGCCCCCGACAGCTCCACCGTCGGTACTTC,CASSPRQLHRRYF
TRBV13,16,.,.,TRBJ1-3,TGTGCCAGCAGCCCCCGGAGATCGTTGAGGGGAAACACCATATATTTT,CASSPRRSLRGNTIYF
TRBV6-5,15,TRBD1,.,TRBJ1-1,TGTGCCAGCAGAAGACAGGGACGGCAGGGCACTGAAGCTTTCTTT,CASRRQGRQGTEAFF
TRBV7-9,15,TRBD1,.,TRBJ1-1,TGTGCCAGCAGCCCTAGGGGGCCTTTGAACACTGAAGCTTTCTTT,CASSPRGPLNTEAFF
TRBV24-1,16,TRBD1,.,TRBJ2-1,TGTGCCACCAGTGATCCTGGACAGGGCCATAGGAATGAGCAGTTCTTC,CATSDPGQGHRNEQFF
TRBV5-1,15,TRBD1,.,TRBJ2-7,TGCGCCAGCAGCCCCAGGGGGTCCCCTCTCCACGAGCAGTACTTC,CASSPRGSPLHEQYF
TRBV24-1,14,.,.,TRBJ1-2,TGTGCCACCAGTGACTTTCAGCGGGTCTATGGCTACACCTTC,CATSDFQRVYGYTF
TRBV5-4,15,.,few,TRBJ1-3,TGTGCCAGCAGTACCTCCGGGTCCGCACGGAACACCATATATTTT,CASSTSGSARNTIYF
TRBV29-1,13,TRBD1,.,TRBJ2-7,TGCAGCGCCACAGCCGTGACAGGGAACGAGCAGTACTTC,CSATAVTGNEQYF
TRBV4-1,18,.,.,TRBJ2-1,TGCGCCAGCAGCCAAGAATTGAAGAGTAGAAGCCTCTACAATGAGCAGTTCTTC,CASSQELKSRSLYNEQFF
TRBV13,16,TRBD1,.,TRBJ2-3,TGTGCCAGCATCCGGAAGAACAGGGGTCCCACAGATACGCAGTATTTT,CASIRKNRGPTDTQYF
TRBV5-1,13,TRBD1,.,TRBJ2-1,TGCGCCAGCAGCTTGGGGGACAGGGTGAGGGAGTTCTTC,CASSLGDRVREFF
TRBV13,11,.,.,TRBJ2-7,TGTGCCAGCAGCTTAGCAGGGAAACAGTACTTC,CASSLAGKQYF
TRBV11-2,18,TRBD2,.,TRBJ2-1,TGTGCCAGCAGCTTAGTAATCCTAGCGGGGGGGTTCTCCAATGAGCAGTTCTTC,CASSLVILAGGFSNEQFF
TRBV6-5,15,.,.,TRBJ1-2,TGTGCCAGCAGTTATGACAGGAACGGACTCTATGGCTACACCTTC,CASSYDRNGLYGYTF
TRBV18,16,TRBD1,.,TRBJ2-7,TGTGCCAGCTCAGACCAGGGACAGGTTCCATCCTACGAGCAGTACTTC,CASSDQGQVPSYEQYF
TRBV5-5,14,.,.,TRBJ2-7,TGTGCCAGCAGCCCCCGTGAGGGTTTGTACGAGCAGTACTTC,CASSPREGLYEQYF
TRBV24-1,16,TRBD1,.,TRBJ2-7,TGTGCCACCAGTGAGGCTCCGGGACAGGGGACCTACGAGCAGTACTTC,CATSEAPGQGTYEQYF